This T cell receptor (beta chain) came from a study of blood T cell repertoires in COVID-19. Study details: The United States, Italy and Spain were the sources of the acute and convalescent COVID-19 samples. T cells, B-cell-depleted T cells, or PBMCs supplied cDNA or gDNA.

J gave up 9 bases and V 3 bases, and 6 bases lay outside the gene matches. This CDR3 is built from 14 residues. CDR1 and CDR2 (germline): SGHAT, FQNNGV. Method: immunoSEQ multiplex PCR; TCRdb's copy keeps in-frame clones and lacks some. The profile shows about 110,000 clones, just over 85% of them singletons. The specimen sequenced was peripheral blood. The clonotype comes from a human donor in a cohort sampled during active COVID-19. The chain has TRBV11-2 and TRBJ1-3; the match to TRBD1 covers 9 bases. The CDR3 reads CASSFPDRGSTIYF. The CDR3 coding sequence is TGTGCCAGCAGCTTCCCGGACAGGGGCTCCACCATATATTTT.